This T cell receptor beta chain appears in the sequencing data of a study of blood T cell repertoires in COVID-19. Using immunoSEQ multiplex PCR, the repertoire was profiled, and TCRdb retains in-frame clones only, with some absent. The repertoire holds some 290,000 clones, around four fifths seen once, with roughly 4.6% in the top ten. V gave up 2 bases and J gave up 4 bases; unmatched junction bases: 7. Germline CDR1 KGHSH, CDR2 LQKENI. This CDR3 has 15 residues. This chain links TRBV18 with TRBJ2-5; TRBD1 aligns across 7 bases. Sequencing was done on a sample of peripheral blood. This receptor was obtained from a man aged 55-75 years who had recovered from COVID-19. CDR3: CASSPDAQGLETQYF. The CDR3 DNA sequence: TGTGCCAGCTCACCAGATGCACAGGGGTTAGAGACCCAGTACTTC.